This T cell receptor beta chain was retrieved from a study of T cell responses to AZD1222 COVID-19 vaccine. Findings of the study overall: Only after the peak T cell response were repertoires sampled.

Of note for this clone: Antigen: not known.

The germline V gene has CDR1 SGHVS and CDR2 FQNEAQ. There are 13 residues in the CDR3. With 5 bases removed from V and 8 bases from J, the gap between germline ends came to 15 bases. The repertoire was sequenced with immunoSEQ multiplex PCR; TCRdb's copy has only in-frame clones and lacks some. The sample is made up of over 140,000 clones, and the top ten hold about 2.2% of it. The rearrangement links TRBV7-8 to TRBJ1-2; maybe TRBD1 (6 bases). The TCR was taken from an adult in good health. The specimen sequenced was peripheral blood. The CDR3 is CASSRGGNAGYTF. In DNA, the CDR3 is TGTGCCAGCAGCAGGGGGGGGAACGCAGGCTACACCTTC.